Listed below are T cell receptor beta chains from one sample, sequenced in a study of blood T cell repertoires in COVID-19. Profiling relied on immunoSEQ multiplex PCR, and the TCRdb table lists in-frame clones only, not all of them. The table lists approximately 220,000 clones, 75% to 90% of them singletons. Sequencing was carried out using peripheral blood. The origin of the receptors is a middle-aged man with acute or convalescent COVID-19. The CDR3 runs from the conserved cysteine through the conserved F or W. The D gene is left open where the match is weak. Only some rows state a clone size, as once, few, many or a class for expanded clones.

d_call clone_size j_call v_call cdr3_aa cdr3_nt
TRBD1 once TRBJ1-4 TRBV2 CASSEQGANEKLFF TGTGCCAGCAGTGAGCAGGGGGCGAATGAAAAACTGTTTTTT
. . TRBJ2-1 TRBV6-5 CASTPGGSVNEQFF TGTGCCAGCACCCCAGGGGGGTCGGTCAATGAGCAGTTCTTC
. many TRBJ2-1 TRBV27 CASSSRFMPYNEQFF TGTGCCAGCAGTTCTAGATTTATGCCCTACAATGAGCAGTTCTTC
. . TRBJ1-6 TRBV6-6 CASSSDSPGHSPLHF TGTGCCAGCAGTTCGGACAGCCCTGGTCATTCACCCCTCCACTTT
TRBD2 . TRBJ2-1 TRBV5-1 CASSSGTSGGMNEQFF TGCGCCAGCAGCTCCGGGACTAGCGGGGGGATGAATGAGCAGTTCTTC
. . TRBJ2-1 TRBV7-9 CASSPSEVNEQFF TGTGCCAGCAGCCCATCCGAGGTGAATGAGCAGTTCTTC
TRBD2 . TRBJ2-5 TRBV5-1 CASSQGGPETQYF TGCGCCAGCAGCCAGGGAGGGCCGGAGACCCAGTACTTC
TRBD1 . TRBJ1-2 TRBV5-6 CASNLRQGASYGYTF TGTGCCAGCAACCTAAGACAGGGGGCGAGCTATGGCTACACCTTC
TRBD2 . TRBJ2-1 TRBV6-2/TRBV6-3 CASSQTSGNNEQFF TGTGCCAGCAGCCAGACTAGCGGAAACAATGAGCAGTTCTTC
. . TRBJ1-5 TRBV4-1 CASSPRGQGLNQPQHF TGCGCCAGCAGCCCGAGGGGCCAGGGGCTAAATCAGCCCCAGCATTTT
. . TRBJ2-2 TRBV14 CASSQDLVANTGELFF TGTGCCAGCAGCCAAGATCTGGTAGCAAACACCGGGGAGCTGTTTTTT
. . TRBJ1-1 TRBV5-4 CASSRVGGRTEAFF TGTGCCAGCAGCCGTGTCGGGGGACGCACTGAAGCTTTCTTT
. . TRBJ2-2 TRBV24-1 CATSDLDREGFMTGELFF TGTGCCACCAGTGATCTGGACAGGGAGGGGTTTATGACCGGGGAGCTGTTTTTT
TRBD1 few TRBJ2-1 TRBV2 CASSPDRVVYNEQFF TGTGCCAGCAGTCCCGACAGGGTCGTGTACAATGAGCAGTTCTTC
TRBD1 . TRBJ1-2 TRBV11-2 CASSSNRGMGTLYGYTF TGTGCCAGCAGCTCAAACAGGGGAATGGGAACCCTCTATGGCTACACCTTC
. . TRBJ1-2 TRBV19 CASSLTEFANYGYTF TGTGCCAGTAGTTTGACAGAATTTGCTAACTATGGCTACACCTTC
. . TRBJ2-7 TRBV29-1 CSVLGGGEQYF TGCAGCGTGCTAGGGGGGGGCGAGCAGTACTTC
. . TRBJ1-5 TRBV7-2 CASSLVPGGNQPQHF TGTGCCAGCAGCTTAGTCCCTGGAGGGAATCAGCCCCAGCATTTT
. . TRBJ1-1 TRBV11-1 CASSSGSNTEAFF TGTGCCAGCAGCTCCGGGTCGAACACTGAAGCTTTCTTT
. . TRBJ1-2 TRBV12-3/TRBV12-4 CASSLFSGYGYTF TGTGCCAGCAGTTTGTTCAGTGGCTATGGCTACACCTTC
. . TRBJ1-1 TRBV7-2 CASSLPGVGENTEAFF TGTGCCAGCAGCTTACCGGGGGTCGGAGAGAACACTGAAGCTTTCTTT
TRBD1 . TRBJ2-1 TRBV7-8 CASSLMYRGESEQFF TGTGCCAGCAGCTTAATGTACAGGGGCGAAAGTGAGCAGTTCTTC
. . TRBJ2-1 TRBV6-5 CASSSGLLNEQFF TGTGCCAGCAGCTCAGGATTACTTAATGAGCAGTTCTTC
TRBD1 . TRBJ1-5 TRBV12-3/TRBV12-4 CASRGQGDQPQHF TGTGCCAGCAGGGGACAGGGGGATCAGCCCCAGCATTTT
. few TRBJ2-1 TRBV2 CASIPGSSYNEQFF TGTGCCAGCATACCGGGAAGCTCCTACAATGAGCAGTTCTTC
. . TRBJ2-2 TRBV9 CASSATGELFF TGTGCCAGCAGCGCAACCGGGGAGCTGTTTTTT
TRBD1 once TRBJ1-4 TRBV5-1 CASSPIPGQGLGKLFF TGCGCCAGCAGCCCAATACCGGGACAGGGCTTAGGAAAACTGTTTTTT